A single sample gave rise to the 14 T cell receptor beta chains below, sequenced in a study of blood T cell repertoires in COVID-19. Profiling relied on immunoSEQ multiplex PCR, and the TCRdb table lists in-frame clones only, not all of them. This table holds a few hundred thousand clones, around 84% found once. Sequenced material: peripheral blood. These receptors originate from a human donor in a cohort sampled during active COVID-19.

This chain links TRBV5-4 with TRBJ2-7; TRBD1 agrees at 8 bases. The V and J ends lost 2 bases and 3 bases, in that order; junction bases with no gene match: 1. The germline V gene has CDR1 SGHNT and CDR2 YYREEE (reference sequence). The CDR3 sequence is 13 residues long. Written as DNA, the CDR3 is TGTGCCAGCAGCTTTGGGACAGGCTACGAGCAGTACTTC. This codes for CASSFGTGYEQYF.

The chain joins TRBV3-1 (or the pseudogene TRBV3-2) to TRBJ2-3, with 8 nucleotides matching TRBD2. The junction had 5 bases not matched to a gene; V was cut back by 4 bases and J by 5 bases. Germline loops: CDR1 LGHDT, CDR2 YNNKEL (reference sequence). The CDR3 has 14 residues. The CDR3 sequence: CASSRAGVGDTQYF. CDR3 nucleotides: TGTGCCAGCAGCCGAGCGGGAGTTGGAGATACGCAGTATTTT.

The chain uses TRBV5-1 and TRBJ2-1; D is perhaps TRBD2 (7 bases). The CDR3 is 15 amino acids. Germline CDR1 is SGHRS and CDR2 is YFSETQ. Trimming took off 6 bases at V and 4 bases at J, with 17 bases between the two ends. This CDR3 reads CASTPGGGGYNEQFF. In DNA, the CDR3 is TGCGCCAGCACCCCGGGGGGAGGGGGTTACAATGAGCAGTTCTTC.

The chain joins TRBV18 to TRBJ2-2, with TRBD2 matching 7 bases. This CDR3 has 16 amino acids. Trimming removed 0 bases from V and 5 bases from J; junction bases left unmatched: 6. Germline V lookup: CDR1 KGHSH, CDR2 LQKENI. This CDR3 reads CASSPPASGMTGELFF. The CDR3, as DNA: TGTGCCAGCTCACCACCGGCCAGCGGGATGACCGGGGAGCTGTTTTTT.

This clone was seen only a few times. The CDR3 here is CASSLGTMNTEAFF. The CDR3 DNA follows: TGTGCCAGCAGCTTGGGGACAATGAACACTGAAGCTTTCTTT. The chain uses TRBV7-6 and TRBJ1-1; possible D gene TRBD1, 6 bases. The CDR3 extends over 14 amino acids. V lost 3 bases, J lost 0 bases, and 8 bases lay in between. Per germline, CDR1 SGHVS and CDR2 FNYEAQ.

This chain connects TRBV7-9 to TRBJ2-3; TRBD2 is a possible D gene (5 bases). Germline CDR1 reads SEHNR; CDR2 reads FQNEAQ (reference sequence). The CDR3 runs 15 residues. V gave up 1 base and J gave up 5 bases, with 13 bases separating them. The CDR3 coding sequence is TGTGCCAGCAGCTTAGAACTAGAGGTGGTAGATACGCAGTATTTT. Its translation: CASSLELEVVDTQYF.

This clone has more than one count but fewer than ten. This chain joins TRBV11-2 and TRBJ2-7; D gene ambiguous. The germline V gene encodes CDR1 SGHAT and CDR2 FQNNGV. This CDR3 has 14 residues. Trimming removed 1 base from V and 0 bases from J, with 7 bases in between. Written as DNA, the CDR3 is TGTGCCAGCAGCTTAGCGCCGGGCTCCTACGAGCAGTACTTC. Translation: CASSLAPGSYEQYF.

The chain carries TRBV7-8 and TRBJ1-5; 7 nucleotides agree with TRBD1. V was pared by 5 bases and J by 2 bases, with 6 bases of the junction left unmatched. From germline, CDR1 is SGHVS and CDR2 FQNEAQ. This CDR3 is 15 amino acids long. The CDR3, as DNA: TGTGCCAGCAGCGACCGACAGGGAGGCAATCAGCCCCAGCATTTT. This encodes CASSDRQGGNQPQHF.

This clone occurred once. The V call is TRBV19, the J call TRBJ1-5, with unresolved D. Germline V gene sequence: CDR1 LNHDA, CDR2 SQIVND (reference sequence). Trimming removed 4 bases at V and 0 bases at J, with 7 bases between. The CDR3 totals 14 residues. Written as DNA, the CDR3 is TGTGCCAGTAGTACCCAGAATAGCAATCAGCCCCAGCATTTT. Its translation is CASSTQNSNQPQHF.

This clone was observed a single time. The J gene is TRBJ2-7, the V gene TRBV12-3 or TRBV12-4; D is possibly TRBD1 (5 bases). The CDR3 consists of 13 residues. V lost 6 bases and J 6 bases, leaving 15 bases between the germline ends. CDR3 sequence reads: CASRPQENSEQYF. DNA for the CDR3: TGTGCCAGCAGACCACAGGAGAATAGCGAGCAGTACTTC.

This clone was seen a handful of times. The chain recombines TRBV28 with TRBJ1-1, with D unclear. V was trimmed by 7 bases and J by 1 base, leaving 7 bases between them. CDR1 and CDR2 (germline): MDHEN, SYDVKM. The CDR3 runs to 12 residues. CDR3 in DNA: TGTGCCAGCACAGACTGGAACACTGAAGCTTTCTTT. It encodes CASTDWNTEAFF.

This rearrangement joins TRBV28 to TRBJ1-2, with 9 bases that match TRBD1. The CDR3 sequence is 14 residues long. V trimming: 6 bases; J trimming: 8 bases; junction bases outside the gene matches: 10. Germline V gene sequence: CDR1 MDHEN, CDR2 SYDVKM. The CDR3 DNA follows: TGTGCCAGCAGCCGAGGACAGGGGAGAGAAGGCTACACCTTC. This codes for CASSRGQGREGYTF.

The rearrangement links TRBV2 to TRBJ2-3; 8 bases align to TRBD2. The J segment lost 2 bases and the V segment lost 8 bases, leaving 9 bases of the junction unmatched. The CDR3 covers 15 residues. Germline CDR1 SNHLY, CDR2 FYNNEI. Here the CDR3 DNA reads TGTGCCAGCCTAGCCCTAGCGGGTGACACAGATACGCAGTATTTT. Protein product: CASLALAGDTDTQYF.

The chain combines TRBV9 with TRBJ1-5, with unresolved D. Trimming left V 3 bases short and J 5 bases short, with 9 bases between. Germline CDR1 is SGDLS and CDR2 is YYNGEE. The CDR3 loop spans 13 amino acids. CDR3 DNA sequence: TGTGCCAGCAGCGCCCAACTAGATCAGCCCCAGCATTTT. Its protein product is CASSAQLDQPQHF.